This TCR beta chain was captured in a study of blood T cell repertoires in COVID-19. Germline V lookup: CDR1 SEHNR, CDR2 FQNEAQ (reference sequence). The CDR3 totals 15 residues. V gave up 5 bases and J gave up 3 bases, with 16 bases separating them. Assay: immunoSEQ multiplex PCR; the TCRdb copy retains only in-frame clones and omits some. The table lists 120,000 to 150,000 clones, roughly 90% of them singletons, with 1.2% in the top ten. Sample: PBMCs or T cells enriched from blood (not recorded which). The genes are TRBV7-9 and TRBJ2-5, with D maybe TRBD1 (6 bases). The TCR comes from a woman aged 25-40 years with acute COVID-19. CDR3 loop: CASSPIRDIKETQYF. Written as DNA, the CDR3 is TGTGCCAGCAGCCCAATCCGGGACATTAAAGAGACCCAGTACTTC.